The clone carrying this T cell receptor beta chain came up many times. This sample is part of a study of T cell repertoires in cytomegalovirus infection. One entry per CDR3 protein results from TCRdb running MiXCR on the reads. The data show approximately 630,000 distinct CDR3 sequences, 20% to 25% seen once. Trimming cost V 5 bases and J 6 bases; bases outside gene matches: 8. Germline V gives CDR1 SGHVS, CDR2 FNYEAQ. The CDR3 is 15 amino acids. The chain recombines TRBV7-6 with TRBJ2-1; 9 bases line up with TRBD1. Sequencing used CD8+ T cells from PBMCs. This receptor was obtained from a human donor in good health (CMV status not recorded). Some clones in this sample may be carry-over from other donors' samples. The CDR3 sequence is CASSLGTGSRNEQFF. The CDR3 DNA sequence: TGTGCCAGCAGCCTAGGGACAGGGTCACGCAATGAGCAGTTCTTC.